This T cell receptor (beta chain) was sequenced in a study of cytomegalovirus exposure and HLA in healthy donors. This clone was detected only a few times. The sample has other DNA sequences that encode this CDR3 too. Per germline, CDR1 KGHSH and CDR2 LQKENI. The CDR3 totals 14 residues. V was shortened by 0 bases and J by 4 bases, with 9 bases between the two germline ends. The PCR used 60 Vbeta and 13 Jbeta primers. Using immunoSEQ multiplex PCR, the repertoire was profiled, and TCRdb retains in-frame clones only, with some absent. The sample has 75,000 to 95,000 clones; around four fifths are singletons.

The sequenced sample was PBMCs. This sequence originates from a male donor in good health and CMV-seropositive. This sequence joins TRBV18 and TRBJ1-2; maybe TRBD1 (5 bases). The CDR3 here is CASSPPTESYGYTF. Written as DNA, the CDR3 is TGTGCCAGCTCACCACCGACAGAAAGCTATGGCTACACCTTC.